This TCR beta chain is drawn from a study of molecular identifiers for immune sequencing clone quantification. Looking at the study overall: Four of five RNA aliquots from around 20,000 or 100,000 naive CD8 T cells were sequenced.

Library preparation followed earlier protocols using designated TCR primers. TCRdb called the PCR reads again in MiXCR, with one record for every CDR3 protein. The profile covers some 320,000 distinct CDR3 sequences, with 20% to 25% appearing a single time and approximately 0.85% taken by the ten largest. This clonotype was observed a single time. Its specificity is not known. This may arise from a read error, as a much more abundant clone is one base away. Study-level findings and limits: Under 1% of molecules in naive cells, but over 97% of effector molecules, belonged to clones above 20 RNA copies. Identical barcode-sharing TCR molecules could lead to underestimated sizes for highly expanded clones.

CDR3 size: 14 residues. Germline V gene data show CDR1 as SNHLY and CDR2 as FYNNEI. The chain is built from TRBV2 and TRBJ1-1, with D possibly TRBD1 on 6 matching bases. The sample consisted of naive CD8+ T cells from blood, with Jurkat cell RNA spiked in. Noted subset: FACS-sorted CD8+CD4-CCR7+CD45RA+ naive T cells. The receptor comes from a human donor in good health. Some libraries in this study had Jurkat cell RNA spiked in. DNA of the CDR3: TGTGCCAGCAGCGATGAAGTGTATGGGGGCCATGCTCTCTTT. Its protein is CASSDEVYGGHALF.